One sample yielded the 30 T cell receptor beta chains listed below, sequenced in a study of PD-1 blockade in mismatch repair-deficient tumors. Produced via immunoSEQ multiplex PCR; TCRdb's table is partial and in-frame only. Of more than 15,000 clones in the sample, roughly 84% were seen once. The starting material was PBMCs, obtained 4 weeks after starting pembrolizumab. All receptors derive from an adult with mismatch repair-deficient cancer.

V usage is TRBV6-5 and J usage is TRBJ2-1; D may be TRBD2 (6 bases). V was pared by 6 bases and J by 0 bases, with 6 bases between. The germline CDR1 and CDR2 sequences are MNHEY and SVGAGI. The CDR3 is 13 residues long. The CDR3 spells CASRDYSYNEQFF. The CDR3 DNA reads TGTGCCAGCAGGGACTACTCCTACAATGAGCAGTTCTTC.

V gene TRBV2 combines with J gene TRBJ2-3; unclear D gene. This CDR3 spans 12 amino acids. Germline assignment: CDR1 SNHLY and CDR2 FYNNEI. V lost 7 bases, J lost 5 bases, and 10 bases lay in between. CDR3 sequence: CASNFAKDTQYF. The DNA of the CDR3 is TGTGCCAGCAACTTTGCGAAAGATACGCAGTATTTT. Filled out from reference TRBV2 and TRBJ2-3, the complete variable domain reads EPEVTQTPSHQVTQMGQEVILRCVPISNHLYFYWYRQILGQKVEFLVSFYNNEISEKSEIFDDQFSVERPDGSNFTLKIRSTKLEDSAMYFCASNFAKDTQYFGPGTRLTVL.

The CDR3 loop is CASSIVGTFSYEQYF. The DNA of the CDR3 is TGTGCCAGTAGTATAGTGGGGACATTCTCCTACGAGCAGTACTTC. The chain joins TRBV19 to TRBJ2-7; the D gene is possibly TRBD1 (6 bases). Between the trimmed V and J ends, which lost 1 base and 0 bases, there was a span of 10 bases. The CDR3 contains 15 residues. CDR1 and CDR2 from the germline V gene are LNHDA and SQIVND (reference sequence). Using reference TRBV19 and TRBJ2-7 for the parts outside the CDR3, the full variable domain is DGGITQSPKYLFRKEGQNVTLSCEQNLNHDAMYWYRQDPGQGLRLIYYSQIVNDFQKGDIAEGYSVSREKKESFPLTVTSAQKNPTAFYLCASSIVGTFSYEQYFGPGTRLTVT.

The rearrangement uses TRBV11-3 and TRBJ1-3; D call uncertain. Trimming took 9 bases from V and 2 from J, leaving 8 bases between them. This CDR3 is 12 amino acids long. In germline, CDR1 is SGHNT, CDR2 YENEEA. The DNA of the CDR3 is TGTGCCAGGGCATTTCCTGGAAACACCATATATTTT. This translates into CARAFPGNTIYF. Filled out from reference TRBV11-3 and TRBJ1-3, the complete variable domain reads EAGVVQSPRYKIIEKKQPVAFWCNPISGHNTLYWYLQNLGQGPELLIRYENEEAVDDSQLPKDRFSAERLKGVDSTLKIQPAELGDSAVYLCARAFPGNTIYFGEGSWLTVV.

This chain links TRBV27 with TRBJ2-2; 11 positions agree with TRBD2. This CDR3 has 16 amino acids. CDR1 is MNHEY and CDR2 is SMNVEV in the germline V gene (reference sequence). Germline trimming cut 3 bases from V and 5 bases from J; bases unmatched to any gene: 5. CDR3 sequence: CASSFGLAGRTGELFF. CDR3 nucleotides: TGTGCCAGCAGTTTTGGACTAGCGGGCCGGACCGGGGAGCTGTTTTTT.

CDR3: CASSPGQGAWEQYF. CDR3 bases: TGTGCCAGCAGTCCGGGACAGGGGGCGTGGGAGCAGTACTTC. The chain is built from TRBV6-1 and TRBJ2-5; 12 bases match TRBD1. Per germline, CDR1 MNHNS and CDR2 SASEGT. Trimming took 5 bases from V and 11 from J; bases not matched to a gene: 9. The CDR3 length is 14 residues.

This clone was observed a few times. The DNA for the CDR3 is TGCGCCAGCAGCTTCACGACAGGACAGCCCCAGCATTTT. It specifies CASSFTTGQPQHF. This rearrangement joins TRBV5-1 to TRBJ1-5; D possibly corresponds to TRBD1 (6 bases). The V and J ends lost 2 bases and 7 bases respectively, with 10 bases between them. Germline V CDR1 and CDR2: SGHRS, YFSETQ. The CDR3 extends over 13 amino acids.

The chain uses TRBV7-5 and TRBJ2-3; no check of the table's D call, TRBD2, against the DNA was made. TRBV7-5 is a pseudogene locus. CDR3 length: 18 residues. The CDR3 loop reads CARTGGGGGPPLTDTQYF. The CDR3 DNA reads TGTGCCAGAACAGGTGGGGGGGGAGGGCCCCCGCTCACAGATACGCAGTATTTT.

The chain combines TRBV9 with TRBJ2-7, with 15 bases matching TRBD2. J was trimmed by 6 bases and V by 0 bases; bases with no gene match: 4. Looked up from germline, CDR1 is SGDLS and CDR2 is YYNGEE. This CDR3 spans 16 amino acids. As DNA, the CDR3 is TGTGCCAGCAGCGTAGAGCCGGGACTAGCGGGAGGCGAGCAGTACTTC. Protein: CASSVEPGLAGGEQYF.

This rearrangement joins TRBV29-1 to TRBJ1-1, with D perhaps TRBD1 (5 bases). The length of the CDR3 is 11 residues. CDR1 and CDR2 (germline): SQVTM, ANQGSEA. V shed 6 bases and J shed 6 bases, with 11 bases lying between them. The CDR3 coding sequence is TGCAGCGTGACGGAGGGGCCTGAAGCTTTCTTT. Amino acid sequence: CSVTEGPEAFF.

This chain joins TRBV28 and TRBJ2-3; 11 bases agree with TRBD1. Germline loops: CDR1 MDHEN, CDR2 SYDVKM. The CDR3 is made up of 15 amino acids. J gave up 3 bases and V 6 bases, and 5 bases lay outside the gene matches. CDR3 DNA sequence: TGTGCCAGCAGCCCCGGGACAGGGGGGACAGATACGCAGTATTTT. Its translation: CASSPGTGGTDTQYF.

There are a few counts of this clone. The chain couples TRBV10-3 to TRBJ1-2; D uncertain. The CDR3 covers 11 residues. With 9 bases removed from V and 4 bases from J, the gap between germline ends came to 9 bases. CDR1 ENHRY and CDR2 SYGVKD come from the germline V gene. CDR3: CAIWAGYGYTF. The CDR3 DNA reads TGTGCCATATGGGCCGGCTATGGCTACACCTTC.

V gene TRBV5-1 combines with J gene TRBJ2-3; unclear D gene. This CDR3 has 14 amino acids. V shed 4 bases and J shed 4 bases, with 13 bases lying between them. The V gene's germline CDR1 is SGHRS and CDR2 YFSETQ. This chain's CDR3 is CASSLRFSADTQYF. The CDR3 nucleotides read TGCGCCAGCAGCCTTAGATTTAGTGCAGATACGCAGTATTTT.

The J gene is TRBJ1-1, the V gene TRBV5-1; D remains unclear. Germline CDR1 is SGHRS and CDR2 is YFSETQ. This CDR3 is built from 14 residues. The V and J ends lost 3 bases and 1 base respectively, with 10 bases between them. The CDR3 is CASSWRLGNTEAFF. CDR3 DNA sequence: TGCGCCAGCAGCTGGAGGTTGGGGAACACTGAAGCTTTCTTT.

This clone was observed a single time. The chain has TRBV25-1 and TRBJ2-3, with TRBD2 identical over 9 bases. The CDR3 spans 14 residues. With V trimmed by 4 bases and J by 10 bases, 9 bases remained unmatched. Per the germline V gene, CDR1 is MGHDK and CDR2 is SYGVNS. CDR3 DNA sequence: TGTGCCAGCAGTGTAGCGGGAGCCGGCGGGGCGCAGTATTTT. It encodes CASSVAGAGGAQYF.

The chain joins TRBV25-1 to TRBJ2-7, with 8 bases identical to TRBD1. J lost 3 bases, V lost 6 bases, and 10 bases had no gene match. Germline CDR1 and CDR2: MGHDK and SYGVNS. The CDR3 contains 15 residues. The CDR3 reads CASRVAGTGFYEQYF. The CDR3 DNA reads TGTGCCAGCAGAGTCGCCGGGACAGGCTTCTACGAGCAGTACTTC.

V gene TRBV27 combines with J gene TRBJ1-5, with D perhaps TRBD1 (5 bases). V shed 6 bases and J shed 3 bases, with 12 bases lying between them. Germline V gene sequence: CDR1 MNHEY, CDR2 SMNVEV (reference sequence). The CDR3 length is 14 residues. In nucleotides, the CDR3 is TGTGCCAGCAGCCCGGGGGGGACCAATCAGCCCCAGCATTTT. Its translation: CASSPGGTNQPQHF.

The sample holds one count of this clone. The rearrangement links TRBV27 to TRBJ1-5; D is ambiguous. CDR1 is MNHEY, CDR2 SMNVEV, per germline (reference sequence). This CDR3 is 14 amino acids long. Trimming shortened V by 4 bases and J by 7 bases, and 14 bases separated the two germline ends. This CDR3 is CASSSLVRGQPQHF. CDR3 DNA: TGTGCCAGCAGTTCTCTGGTCCGAGGACAGCCCCAGCATTTT.

The rearrangement uses TRBV28 and TRBJ1-5; D gene unclear. Germline V gene data show CDR1 as MDHEN and CDR2 as SYDVKM. This CDR3 region has 14 residues. The ends were cut back, 3 bases at V and 1 base at J, with 7 bases in the middle. This CDR3 reads CASSFYQSNQPQHF. The CDR3 coding sequence is TGTGCCAGCAGTTTTTACCAGAGCAATCAGCCCCAGCATTTT.

This clone showed up just a few times. The chain has TRBV18 and TRBJ2-7; 10 positions agree with TRBD2. V shed 2 bases and J 2 bases; nucleotides not matched to a gene: 12. The CDR3 loop spans 18 amino acids. Germline assignment: CDR1 KGHSH and CDR2 LQKENI. Here the CDR3 DNA reads TGTGCCAGCTCACCAACTAGCGGGATAGGACCCCCAACCTACGAGCAGTACTTC. Amino acid sequence: CASSPTSGIGPPTYEQYF.

The chain is built from TRBV14 and TRBJ1-1; the match to TRBD1 covers 7 bases. Trimming cost V 4 bases and J 1 base; bases outside gene matches: 3. The CDR3 sequence is 14 residues long. Germline V gene data show CDR1 as SGHDN and CDR2 as FVKESK. The CDR3 region has the DNA TGTGCCAGCAGCCCCCGGACAGGGAACACTGAAGCTTTCTTT. Its protein is CASSPRTGNTEAFF.

The J gene is TRBJ2-5, the V gene TRBV4-2, with D possibly matching TRBD2 (6 bases). The germline V and J ends were trimmed by 0 bases and 9 bases, with 17 bases remaining between them. The CDR3 consists of 15 residues. CDR1 is LGHNA and CDR2 is YNFKEQ in the germline V gene. The CDR3 DNA reads TGTGCCAGCAGCCAAGAGGGGGGTGGGGCAAAGGCCCAGTACTTC. Translation gives CASSQEGGGAKAQYF.

Only one count was recorded for this clone. The J gene is TRBJ2-3, the V gene TRBV6-4, with 8 nucleotides matching TRBD2. With 6 bases clipped from V and 3 bases from J, the junction kept 5 bases outside the gene matches. CDR3 size: 14 residues. Germline V gene lookup returns CDR1 MRHNA and CDR2 SNTAGT. The DNA of the CDR3 is TGTGCCAGCAGCAGCGGGAGAGAAACAGATACGCAGTATTTT. Translated, it gives CASSSGRETDTQYF.

This chain joins TRBV5-1 and TRBJ2-5, with 8 bases that match TRBD1. Germline values: CDR1 SGHRS, CDR2 YFSETQ. V gave up 7 bases and J gave up 2 bases; unmatched junction bases: 4. CDR3 size: 13 residues. The CDR3 DNA is TGCGCCAGCGGTGGACAGGGACAAGAGACCCAGTACTTC. Protein: CASGGQGQETQYF. The whole variable domain, remainder taken from reference TRBV5-1 and TRBJ2-5, is KAGVTQTPRYLIKTRGQQVTLSCSPISGHRSVSWYQQTPGQGLQFLFEYFSETQRNKGNFPGRFSGRQFSNSRSEMNVSTLELGDSALYLCASGGQGQETQYFGPGTRLLVL.

This sequence joins TRBV9 and TRBJ2-3; 9 positions agree with TRBD2. Germline CDR1 is SGDLS and CDR2 is YYNGEE. The V segment lost 0 bases and the J segment 4 bases; nucleotides outside the gene matches: 6. This CDR3 contains 16 residues. This CDR3 is CASSVAGAGGADTQYF. The CDR3 DNA follows: TGTGCCAGCAGCGTAGCTGGCGCGGGAGGGGCAGATACGCAGTATTTT.

The J gene is TRBJ1-5, the V gene TRBV2; 9 bases fit TRBD1. The CDR3 is 15 residues long. Germline-derived CDR1 and CDR2 are SNHLY and FYNNEI. V gave up 1 base and J gave up 5 bases; unmatched junction bases: 3. The CDR3 sequence is CASSEETGGHQPQHF. CDR3 coding DNA: TGTGCCAGCAGTGAAGAAACAGGGGGCCATCAGCCCCAGCATTTT.

This clone was counted only a few times. The CDR3 spells CASSADTGAEQYF. In DNA form, the CDR3 reads TGTGCCAGCAGCGCCGACACAGGGGCCGAGCAGTACTTC. This chain connects TRBV7-2 to TRBJ2-7, with 7 bases fitting TRBD1. The CDR3 totals 13 residues. Losses at the gene ends were 5 bases for V and 6 bases for J; bases not matched to a gene: 7. Germline assignment: CDR1 SGHTA and CDR2 FQGNSA.

The CDR3 loop is CASSSPLGGSYGYTF. The CDR3 DNA reads TGTGCCAGCAGTTCCCCGTTAGGAGGGAGCTATGGCTACACCTTC. The chain has TRBV28 and TRBJ1-2; no reliable D call. Germline V lookup: CDR1 MDHEN, CDR2 SYDVKM. This CDR3 is 15 amino acids long. V lost 4 bases to trimming and J lost 4 bases, with 16 bases between them.

The gene calls are TRBV6-1 and TRBJ1-5; no definite D call. This CDR3 has 13 amino acids. V gave up 7 bases and J gave up 2 bases, with 9 bases separating them. Germline values: CDR1 MNHNS, CDR2 SASEGT. CDR3 amino acids: CASINSGNQPQHF. Here the CDR3 DNA reads TGTGCCAGCATTAACTCTGGCAATCAGCCCCAGCATTTT.

The V and J genes are TRBV12-1 and TRBJ1-1; the D call in the table, TRBD1, was not verified against the DNA. TRBV12-1 is termed a pseudogene. CDR3 length equals 17 residues. CDR3 bases: TGTGCCAGCAGCGATGCAGGGGATTTCTGCATGAACACTGAAGCTTTCTTT. Translated: CASSDAGDFCMNTEAFF.